One and the same sample provided the 10 T cell receptor beta chains below, sequenced in a study of cytomegalovirus exposure and HLA in healthy donors. 60 Vbeta and 13 Jbeta primers were used in PCR. Profiling relied on immunoSEQ multiplex PCR, and the TCRdb table lists in-frame clones only, not all of them. This table holds 88,000 or so clones, approximately 62% found once. The specimen was PBMCs. These TCRs come from a male donor in good health and CMV-seropositive.

The V and J genes are TRBV29-1 and TRBJ2-3, with D perhaps matching TRBD1 (8 bases). V lost 4 bases to trimming and J lost 1 base, with 24 bases between them. This CDR3 region has 18 residues. Germline V gene lookup returns CDR1 SQVTM and CDR2 ANQGSEA. DNA for the CDR3: TGCAGCGTTGTTGGGGGACTAAGGACAGGGAGAGGCACAGATACGCAGTATTTT. Translating it yields CSVVGGLRTGRGTDTQYF.

The rearrangement joins TRBV5-6 to TRBJ2-2; D may be TRBD1 (5 bases). This CDR3 is built from 15 residues. Germline CDR1 and CDR2: SGHDT and YYEEEE. The V gene lost 4 bases and the J gene lost 1 base, with 11 bases spanning the gap. The CDR3 region has the DNA TGTGCCAGCAGCCCGGACACCCAGAACACCGGGGAGCTGTTTTTT. This gives the protein CASSPDTQNTGELFF.

This clone appeared a few times. This chain joins TRBV11-2 and TRBJ1-3, with D perhaps TRBD1 (6 bases). The CDR3 runs to 14 residues. V was clipped by 10 bases and J by 0 bases, with 13 bases between them. CDR1 is SGHAT, CDR2 FQNNGV, per germline. The CDR3 nucleotides read TGTGCCACCCTAACAGGGCGCTCTGGAAACACCATATATTTT. Its protein is CATLTGRSGNTIYF. The full variable domain, with the rest looked up from reference TRBV11-2 and TRBJ1-3, is EAGVAQSPRYKIIEKRQSVAFWCNPISGHATLYWYQQILGQGPKLLIQFQNNGVVDDSQLPKDRFSAERLKGVDSTLKIQPAKLEDSAVYLCATLTGRSGNTIYFGEGSWLTVV.

The V call is TRBV5-1, the J call TRBJ2-3; 7 positions agree with TRBD1. In germline, CDR1 is SGHRS, CDR2 YFSETQ. Losses at the gene ends were 4 bases for V and 2 bases for J; bases not matched to a gene: 4. CDR3 length: 14 amino acids. Written as DNA, the CDR3 is TGCGCCAGCAGCCGGACAGGCTCCACAGATACGCAGTATTTT. Translating gives CASSRTGSTDTQYF.

The rearrangement uses TRBV2 and TRBJ2-5; D is perhaps TRBD2 (6 bases). The CDR3 extends over 15 amino acids. The germline CDR1 and CDR2 sequences are SNHLY and FYNNEI. V was shortened by 6 bases and J by 4 bases, with 18 bases between the two germline ends. The CDR3 loop reads CASRVPGSGGETQYF. CDR3 DNA sequence: TGTGCCAGCAGGGTTCCGGGTAGCGGAGGAGAGACCCAGTACTTC.

A few counts support this clone. This specimen includes other DNA sequences encoding the same CDR3. The chain joins TRBV6-6 to TRBJ1-5; TRBD1 is a possible D gene (6 bases). CDR3 length: 14 residues. The germline CDR1 and CDR2 sequences are MNHNY and SVGAGI (reference sequence). Trimming pared 4 bases from V and 3 bases from J, leaving 10 bases between. For the CDR3, the DNA is TGTGCCAGCAGTTTAGGACAGCTCAATCAGCCCCAGCATTTT. This sequence encodes CASSLGQLNQPQHF.

The chain couples TRBV5-1 to TRBJ2-1, with D perhaps matching TRBD2 (5 bases). Trimming took 2 bases from V and 2 from J, leaving 8 bases between them. Per the germline V gene, CDR1 is SGHRS and CDR2 is YFSETQ. The CDR3 covers 14 residues. The CDR3 here is CASSLAEAYNEQFF. The CDR3 DNA sequence: TGCGCCAGCAGCTTAGCGGAAGCCTACAATGAGCAGTTCTTC. The entire variable domain, with the rest obtained from reference TRBV5-1 and TRBJ2-1, is as follows: KAGVTQTPRYLIKTRGQQVTLSCSPISGHRSVSWYQQTPGQGLQFLFEYFSETQRNKGNFPGRFSGRQFSNSRSEMNVSTLELGDSALYLCASSLAEAYNEQFFGPGTRLTVL.

V and J are TRBV28 and TRBJ2-7; D is uncertain. The CDR3 contains 12 residues. V gave up 5 bases and J gave up 4 bases, with 9 bases separating them. Germline loops: CDR1 MDHEN, CDR2 SYDVKM. Here the CDR3 DNA reads TGTGCCAGCAGTCCCCTTAAATACGAGCAGTACTTC. This codes for CASSPLKYEQYF.

This clone was seen only a few times. The sample contains more than one DNA sequence encoding this CDR3. The gene calls are TRBV6-1 and TRBJ2-7, with D possibly being TRBD2 (6 bases). This CDR3 comprises 17 residues. From germline, CDR1 is MNHNS and CDR2 SASEGT. The V end lost 1 base, the J end lost 0 bases, and 16 bases lay between the germline ends. The CDR3 sequence: CASSEETASVFSYEQYF. Here the CDR3 DNA reads TGTGCCAGCAGTGAAGAAACGGCTAGCGTTTTCTCCTACGAGCAGTACTTC.

The rearrangement joins TRBV4-2 to TRBJ1-5; D is possibly TRBD1 (6 bases). Trimming pared 0 bases from V and 4 bases from J, leaving 13 bases between. The CDR3 is made up of 16 amino acids. The germline gives CDR1 LGHNA, CDR2 YNFKEQ. The CDR3, as DNA: TGTGCCAGCAGCCAAGAAGGAGGACAGAGAAATCAGCCCCAGCATTTT. It encodes CASSQEGGQRNQPQHF.